This T cell receptor (beta chain) was sequenced in a study of Graves' ophthalmopathy and Graves' hyperthyroidism. Whole-study context: Peripheral blood collection took place at initial diagnosis, before any treatment.

Whole-study results and caveats: Thyroid clonotypes that were expanded above 0.001 frequency mostly also appeared in blood. Cross-validated, the 13-signature model showed 87.88%/81.08% sensitivity/specificity, and 80%/75% in the test set.

Amplified TCR beta CDR3 regions were obtained using RNA transcripts as template. First-round RT-PCR used HTBI primers; second-round multiplex PCR followed. TCRdb fed the multiplex PCR reads into MiXCR, producing one record per CDR3 protein. This table has a few hundred thousand distinct CDR3 sequences, 15% to 20% appearing once. The PBMCs were taken from more than 8 ml of fresh peripheral blood. This clonotype was detected ten times or more. The antigen is undetermined. CDR1 is KGHDR and CDR2 is SFDVKD in the germline V gene. Trimming took 9 bases from V and 6 from J, leaving 19 bases between them. The CDR3 has 15 residues.

The V and J genes are TRBV24-1 and TRBJ2-2; either TRBD1 or TRBD2 may fit D (5 bases each). This clonotype was obtained from an adult man with Graves' ophthalmopathy. Sequencing was done on a sample of peripheral blood. Here the CDR3 DNA reads TGTGCCACCGGGTACCGGGGCTCCGTTTCCGGGGAGCTGTTTTTT. It encodes CATGYRGSVSGELFF.